This entry lists 20 T cell receptor beta chains sequenced from one sample in a study of T cells expressing NK-cell markers. TCRdb derives one entry per CDR3 protein from the 5' RACE reads, leaving out DNA. The data include some 390,000 distinct CDR3 sequences; the top ten clones carry roughly 10%. The sample taken for sequencing was blood T cells: a sorted CD56 or NKG2C T cell subset, CD4+ or CD8+ T cells, or bulk PBMC T cells (not recorded which). Source of these receptors: a woman aged 45-65 years in good health.

This chain links TRBV14 with TRBJ2-7; TCRdb's D call of TRBD1 is untestable without DNA. The germline CDR1 and CDR2 sequences are SGHDN and FVKESK. This CDR3 spans 18 amino acids. The CDR3 protein is CASSHHYSNRLDSYEQYF.

The V gene is TRBV7-9, the J gene TRBJ2-6; lacking DNA, the TRBD1 call made by TCRdb goes unchecked. This CDR3 spans 18 amino acids. The germline CDR1 and CDR2 sequences are SEHNR and FQNEAQ (reference sequence). The CDR3 loop is CASSLETGGFSGANVLTF.

The V call is TRBV29-1, the J call TRBJ2-1. Germline loops: CDR1 SQVTM, CDR2 ANQGSEA. CDR3 size: 13 residues. CDR3 residues: CSVMGIGYNEQFF.

The chain recombines TRBV15 with TRBJ2-5; TCRdb indicates TRBD2, and absent DNA this call remains unverified. This CDR3 contains 17 residues. Per germline, CDR1 LNHNV and CDR2 YYDKDF (reference sequence). CDR3 in amino acids: CATSREVQGLAGETQYF.

CDR3 sequence: CASSQDGTSGITYF. The chain recombines TRBV4-2 with TRBJ2-7; TCRdb designates TRBD2, a call that cannot be tested without DNA. Germline loops: CDR1 LGHNA, CDR2 YNFKEQ. CDR3 size: 14 residues.

CDR3 in amino acids: CASSLAPLAGESEQFF. This sequence joins TRBV5-1 and TRBJ2-1; the TRBD2 assignment by TCRdb is unverifiable without DNA. Germline CDR1 reads SGHRS; CDR2 reads YFSETQ. This CDR3 is built from 16 residues.

The genes are TRBV12-3 or TRBV12-4 and TRBJ2-1; no DNA is available, so the TRBD2 call from TCRdb remains unchecked. This CDR3 has 14 residues. The CDR3 loop reads CASSWGLASNEQFF.

The V and J genes are TRBV2 and TRBJ2-4; without DNA, the TCRdb call of TRBD1 cannot be checked. Per germline, CDR1 SNHLY and CDR2 FYNNEI. The CDR3 runs to 14 residues. The CDR3 sequence: CASSLDTAKNIQYF.

The chain's CDR3 is CASSSTQREQFF. The chain couples TRBV28 to TRBJ2-1; TCRdb picks TRBD2, but there is no DNA to check that call. This CDR3 has 12 amino acids. The germline CDR1 and CDR2 sequences are MDHEN and SYDVKM.

V gene TRBV5-1 combines with J gene TRBJ1-1. The CDR3 is 15 amino acids. The germline V gene encodes CDR1 SGHRS and CDR2 YFSETQ. CDR3 sequence: CASSASQTQNTEAFF.

The V and J genes are TRBV12-3 or TRBV12-4 and TRBJ2-5; as DNA is missing, the TRBD2 call by TCRdb cannot be tested. CDR3 size: 13 residues. CDR3 in amino acids: CASRRQGRETQYF.

This chain joins TRBV5-6 and TRBJ2-1; lacking DNA, the TRBD2 call made by TCRdb goes unchecked. The CDR3 spans 12 residues. Per the germline V gene, CDR1 is SGHDT and CDR2 is YYEEEE. Here the CDR3 reads CASSLAIGEQFF.

The chain joins TRBV7-9 to TRBJ2-5; absent DNA, TCRdb's TRBD1 call cannot be checked. Germline values: CDR1 SEHNR, CDR2 FQNEAQ (reference sequence). This CDR3 region has 16 residues. The CDR3 reads CASSSLQGAEGETQYF.

The chain combines TRBV5-4 with TRBJ2-3; TCRdb returns TRBD2, unconfirmable since there is no DNA. This CDR3 has 15 amino acids. Germline V CDR1 and CDR2: SGHNT, YYREEE (reference sequence). CDR3 sequence: CASLRAGEAPDTQYF.

The CDR3 here is CASSQGQTLAKNIQYF. This chain links TRBV4-1 with TRBJ2-4; TCRdb's D gene call, TRBD1, goes unchecked for lack of DNA. CDR1 is MGHRA and CDR2 is YSYEKL in the germline V gene. The CDR3 contains 16 residues.

This sequence joins TRBV5-1 and TRBJ2-5; absent DNA, TCRdb's TRBD2 call cannot be checked. CDR1 is SGHRS and CDR2 is YFSETQ in the germline V gene. This CDR3 spans 16 amino acids. CDR3 region: CASSLVASGSIQTQYF.

The chain combines TRBV14 with TRBJ2-5; as DNA is missing, the TRBD1 call by TCRdb cannot be tested. The V gene's germline CDR1 is SGHDN and CDR2 FVKESK. The CDR3 contains 13 residues. This CDR3 reads CASSLGGAAGQYF.

The genes are TRBV9 and TRBJ2-1; TCRdb names TRBD2, which stays unverified in the absence of DNA. Germline CDR1 is SGDLS and CDR2 is YYNGEE. This CDR3 has 14 amino acids. CDR3 loop: CASSEGDNYNEQFF.

This chain uses TRBV7-9 with TRBJ2-2; TCRdb's D call of TRBD1 is untestable without DNA. The germline V gene has CDR1 SEHNR and CDR2 FQNEAQ (reference sequence). The CDR3 is made up of 14 amino acids. CDR3 sequence: CASTQGENTGELFF.

The chain has TRBV5-4 and TRBJ2-7. Per germline, CDR1 SGHNT and CDR2 YYREEE (reference sequence). The CDR3 contains 13 residues. The chain's CDR3 is CASSLVGVDEQYF.